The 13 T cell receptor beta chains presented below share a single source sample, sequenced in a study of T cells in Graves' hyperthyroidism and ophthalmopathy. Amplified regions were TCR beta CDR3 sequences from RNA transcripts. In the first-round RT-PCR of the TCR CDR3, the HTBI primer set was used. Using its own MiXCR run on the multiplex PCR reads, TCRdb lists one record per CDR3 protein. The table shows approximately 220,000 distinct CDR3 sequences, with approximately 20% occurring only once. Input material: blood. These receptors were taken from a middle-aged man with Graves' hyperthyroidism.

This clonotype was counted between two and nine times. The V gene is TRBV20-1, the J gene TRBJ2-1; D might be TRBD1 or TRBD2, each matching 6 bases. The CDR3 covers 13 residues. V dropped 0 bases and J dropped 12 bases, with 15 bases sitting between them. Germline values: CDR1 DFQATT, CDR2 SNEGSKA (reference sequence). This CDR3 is CSARDGGPEVQFF. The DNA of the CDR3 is TGCAGTGCTAGAGACGGGGGCCCCGAGGTGCAGTTCTTC.

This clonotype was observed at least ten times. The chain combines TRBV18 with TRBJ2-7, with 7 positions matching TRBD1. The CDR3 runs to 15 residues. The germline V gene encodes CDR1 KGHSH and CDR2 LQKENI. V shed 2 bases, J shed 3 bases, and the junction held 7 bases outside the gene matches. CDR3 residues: CASSPDRAPSYEQYF. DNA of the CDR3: TGTGCCAGCTCACCAGACAGGGCGCCAAGCTACGAGCAGTACTTC. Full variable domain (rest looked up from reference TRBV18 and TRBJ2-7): NAGVMQNPRHLVRRRGQEARLRCSPMKGHSHVYWYRQLPEEGLKFMVYLQKENIIDESGMPKERFSAEFPKEGPSILRIQQVVRGDSAAYFCASSPDRAPSYEQYFGPGTRLTVT.

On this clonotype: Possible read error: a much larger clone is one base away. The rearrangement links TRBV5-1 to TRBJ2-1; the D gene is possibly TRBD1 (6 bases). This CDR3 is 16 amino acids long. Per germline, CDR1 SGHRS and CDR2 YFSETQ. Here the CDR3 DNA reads TGCGCCAGCAGCTTCCGAGGGGGAACCGGCTACAATGAGCAGTCCTTC. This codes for CASSFRGGTGYNEQSF.

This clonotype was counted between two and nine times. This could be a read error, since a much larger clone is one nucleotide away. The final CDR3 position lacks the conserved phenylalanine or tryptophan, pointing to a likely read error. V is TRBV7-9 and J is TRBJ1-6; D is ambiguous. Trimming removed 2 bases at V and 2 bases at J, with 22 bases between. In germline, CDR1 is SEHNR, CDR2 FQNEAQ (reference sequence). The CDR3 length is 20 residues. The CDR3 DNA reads TGTGCCAGCAGCTTAAGTTCCCTACCACAGAAGGGAACCTATAATTCACCCCTCCACTCT. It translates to CASSLSSLPQKGTYNSPLHS.

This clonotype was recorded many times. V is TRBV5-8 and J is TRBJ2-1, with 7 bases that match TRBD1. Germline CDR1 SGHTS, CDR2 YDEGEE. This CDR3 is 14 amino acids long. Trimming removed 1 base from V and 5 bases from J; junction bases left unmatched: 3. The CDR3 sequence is CASSLTGANNEQFF. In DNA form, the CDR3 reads TGTGCCAGCAGCTTGACAGGGGCAAACAATGAGCAGTTCTTC.

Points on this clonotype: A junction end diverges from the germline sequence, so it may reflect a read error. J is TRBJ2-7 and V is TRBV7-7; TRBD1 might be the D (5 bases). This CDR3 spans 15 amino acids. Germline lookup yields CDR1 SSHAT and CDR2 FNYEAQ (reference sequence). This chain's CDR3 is CASSLDTDTDYEQYF. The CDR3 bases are TGTGCTAGCAGCTTAGACACGGACACCGACTACGAGCAGTACTTC.

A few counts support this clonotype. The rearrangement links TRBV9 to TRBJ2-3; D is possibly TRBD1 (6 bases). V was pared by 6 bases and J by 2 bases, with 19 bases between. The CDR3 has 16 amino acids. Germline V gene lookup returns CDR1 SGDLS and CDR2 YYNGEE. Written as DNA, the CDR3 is TGTGCCAGCACCCGCGCGGCAGGACAGCACACAGATACGCAGTATTTT. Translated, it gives CASTRAAGQHTDTQYF.

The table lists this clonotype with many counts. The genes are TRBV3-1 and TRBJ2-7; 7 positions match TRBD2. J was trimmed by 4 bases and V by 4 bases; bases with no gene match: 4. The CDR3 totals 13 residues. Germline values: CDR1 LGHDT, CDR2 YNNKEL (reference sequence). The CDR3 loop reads CASSLAGEYEQYF. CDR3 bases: TGTGCCAGCAGCCTCGCGGGGGAATACGAGCAGTACTTC.

The CDR3 protein is CSARDLREQTEAFF. CDR3 sequence (DNA): TGCAGTGCTAGAGACTTACGGGAGCAGACTGAAGCTTTCTTT. This chain links TRBV20-1 with TRBJ1-1; D not resolved. V lost 0 bases, J lost 5 bases, and 13 bases lay in between. This CDR3 contains 14 residues. Germline-derived CDR1 and CDR2 are DFQATT and SNEGSKA (reference sequence).

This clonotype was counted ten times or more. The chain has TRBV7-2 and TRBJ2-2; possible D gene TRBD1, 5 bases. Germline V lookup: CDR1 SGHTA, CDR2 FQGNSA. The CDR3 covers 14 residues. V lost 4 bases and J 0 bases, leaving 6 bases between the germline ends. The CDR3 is CASSWGPNTGELFF. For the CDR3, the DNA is TGTGCCAGCAGCTGGGGCCCGAACACCGGGGAGCTGTTTTTT.

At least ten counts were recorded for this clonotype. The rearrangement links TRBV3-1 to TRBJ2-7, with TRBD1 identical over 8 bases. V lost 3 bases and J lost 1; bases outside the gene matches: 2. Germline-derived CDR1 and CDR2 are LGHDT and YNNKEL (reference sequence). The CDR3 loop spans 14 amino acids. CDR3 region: CASSHWDRSYEQYF. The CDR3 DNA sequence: TGTGCCAGCAGCCATTGGGACAGGTCCTACGAGCAGTACTTC.

The CDR3 nucleotides are TGTGCCAGCAGCGTTTTACCACACCCAGGGGCCGTATGCTATGGCTACACCTTC. Encoded protein: CASSVLPHPGAVCYGYTF. This rearrangement joins TRBV11-3 to TRBJ1-2, with a possible D match to TRBD1 (6 bases). The germline CDR1 and CDR2 sequences are SGHNT and YENEEA. There are 18 residues in the CDR3. V was cut by 5 bases and J by 4 bases, with 26 bases left in between. The full variable domain, its missing parts supplied by reference TRBV11-3 and TRBJ1-2, is EAGVVQSPRYKIIEKKQPVAFWCNPISGHNTLYWYLQNLGQGPELLIRYENEEAVDDSQLPKDRFSAERLKGVDSTLKIQPAELGDSAVYLCASSVLPHPGAVCYGYTFGSGTRLTVV.

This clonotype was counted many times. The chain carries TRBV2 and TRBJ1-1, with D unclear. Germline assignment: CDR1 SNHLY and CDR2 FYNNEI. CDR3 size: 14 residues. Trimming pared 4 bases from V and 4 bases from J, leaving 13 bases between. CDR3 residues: CASSVGGLGTEAFF. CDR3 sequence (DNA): TGTGCCAGCAGTGTTGGAGGGCTCGGCACTGAAGCTTTCTTT.